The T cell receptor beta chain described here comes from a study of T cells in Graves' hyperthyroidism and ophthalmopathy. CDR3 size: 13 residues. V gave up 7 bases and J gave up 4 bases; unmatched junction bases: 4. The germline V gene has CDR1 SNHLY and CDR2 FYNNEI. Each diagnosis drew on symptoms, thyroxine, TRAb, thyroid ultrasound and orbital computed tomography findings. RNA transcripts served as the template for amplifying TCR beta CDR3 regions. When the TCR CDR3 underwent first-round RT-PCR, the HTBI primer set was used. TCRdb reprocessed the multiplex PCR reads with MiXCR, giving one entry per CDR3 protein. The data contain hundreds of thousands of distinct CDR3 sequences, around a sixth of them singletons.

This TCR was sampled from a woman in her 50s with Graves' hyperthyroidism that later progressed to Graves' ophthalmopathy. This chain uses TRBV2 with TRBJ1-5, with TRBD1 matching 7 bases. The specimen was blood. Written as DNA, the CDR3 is TGTGCCAGCAACGTACAGGGGAATCAGCCCCAGCATTTT. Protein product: CASNVQGNQPQHF. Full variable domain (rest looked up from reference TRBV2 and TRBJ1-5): EPEVTQTPSHQVTQMGQEVILRCVPISNHLYFYWYRQILGQKVEFLVSFYNNEISEKSEIFDDQFSVERPDGSNFTLKIRSTKLEDSAMYFCASNVQGNQPQHFGDGTRLSIL.